This paragraph covers one TCR beta chain sequence. The antigen remains undetermined. This sample stems from a study of T cells in narcolepsy. This CDR3 comprises 13 residues. Trimming stripped 5 bases from V and 0 bases from J, with 7 bases between. CDR1 and CDR2 (germline): SGHVS, FNYEAQ. Findings and limits, study-wide: Blood of same and different patients, but not healthy controls, reportedly held recurring autoreactive clonotypes.

TCRdb's table, derived via immunoSEQ multiplex PCR, lists solely in-frame clones and lacks some. The sample yields 30,000 to 35,000 clones, around 86% seen once. The sequence came from a human donor with narcolepsy. The rearrangement links TRBV7-6 to TRBJ1-1; D unclear. Sequencing was performed on CD45RA- memory CD4+ T cells from PBMCs. CDR3 loop: CASSQDLNTEAFF. Written as DNA, the CDR3 is TGTGCCAGCAGCCAAGACCTGAACACTGAAGCTTTCTTT. The complete variable domain, with remaining parts taken from reference TRBV7-6 and TRBJ1-1, reads GAGVSQSPRYKVTKRGQDVALRCDPISGHVSLYWYRQALGQGPEFLTYFNYEAQQDKSGLPNDRFSAERPEGSISTLTIQRTEQRDSAMYRCASSQDLNTEAFFGQGTRLTVV.